This section outlines one T cell receptor (beta chain) sequence together with its context. Its antigen is still unknown. Nothing much larger sits one base from this clone, and base qualities are not available. The CDR3 covers 15 residues, taking in both the cysteine and the phenylalanine. The CDR3 DNA has 45 bases and is translated from base 1. Trimming costs V 7 bases and J 0 bases, and their ends lie 14 bases apart. The germline V gene yields MNHEY for CDR1 and SVGAGI for CDR2. The library was produced with 5' RACE. TCRdb shows the sequencer as NextSeq 500. To correct for sequencing error and PCR bias, the TCR library protocol tagged individual cDNA molecules with unique molecular identifiers. Both TCR alpha and beta chains were sequenced, and tight co-correlation was observed between alpha and beta sequence abundances in each sample. The authors' analysis ran thus. Decombinator V4 was used to annotate the V gene, J gene and CDR3 of the TCR sequences. TCRs were defined as expanded if a significant change between any two time points was detected under a Poisson model with p below 0.0001. TCR abundances were normalised to the total number of TCRs sequenced per sample and expressed as counts per million. MAIT TCRs were defined by TRAV1-2 paired with TRAJ12, TRAJ20 or TRAJ33, and iNKT TCRs by TRAV10 paired with TRAJ18. VDJdb, accessed 1 November 2021, was searched for CMV, EBV and SARS-CoV-2 annotated TCRs, with TCRs annotated for multiple antigens excluded. TCRdb trimmed public reads at Q25 via fastp, called clones via MiXCR and kept in-frame beta chains. One record per CDR3 amino acid sequence lists the most common genes and DNA. TCRdb, rather than the study authors, made the V and J calls. Counted in this sample were about 69,000 distinct CDR3 sequences; roughly 4.9% of them appeared once. Approximately 3.6% of the sample lies in the top ten.

The data originate from a study of early T cells in non-severe SARS-CoV-2 infection (dated by TCRdb to 2020 to 2022). Context from the whole study: Bulk RNA from unsorted whole blood was used for TCR sequencing, so alpha and beta chains could not be paired. Here is what the overall study found, with its caveats: VDJdb matching was skewed toward anti-spike CD8 responses, so virus-specific expansions were likely underestimated and private and CD4 specificities were missed.

The study was a case-control design nested within a healthcare worker cohort in London, UK, with weekly nasopharyngeal swab PCR tests and blood sampling. Healthcare workers were recruited between 23 and 31 March 2020, during the week of the UK lockdown, and were followed weekly for up to roughly 15 weeks. The source was whole blood, collected at baseline. The sequence was obtained from an adult who was a healthcare worker with PCR-confirmed SARS-CoV-2 infection or an uninfected control (not recorded which). The donor label of this sample is uncertain. The receptor chain draws on TRBV6-5 and TRBJ2-3, with a tentative D gene TRBD2 over 7 matching bases. The CDR3 loop reads CASTGAGASTDTQYF. The sequence in DNA is TGTGCCAGCACGGGCGCGGGGGCTAGCACAGATACGCAGTATTTT.